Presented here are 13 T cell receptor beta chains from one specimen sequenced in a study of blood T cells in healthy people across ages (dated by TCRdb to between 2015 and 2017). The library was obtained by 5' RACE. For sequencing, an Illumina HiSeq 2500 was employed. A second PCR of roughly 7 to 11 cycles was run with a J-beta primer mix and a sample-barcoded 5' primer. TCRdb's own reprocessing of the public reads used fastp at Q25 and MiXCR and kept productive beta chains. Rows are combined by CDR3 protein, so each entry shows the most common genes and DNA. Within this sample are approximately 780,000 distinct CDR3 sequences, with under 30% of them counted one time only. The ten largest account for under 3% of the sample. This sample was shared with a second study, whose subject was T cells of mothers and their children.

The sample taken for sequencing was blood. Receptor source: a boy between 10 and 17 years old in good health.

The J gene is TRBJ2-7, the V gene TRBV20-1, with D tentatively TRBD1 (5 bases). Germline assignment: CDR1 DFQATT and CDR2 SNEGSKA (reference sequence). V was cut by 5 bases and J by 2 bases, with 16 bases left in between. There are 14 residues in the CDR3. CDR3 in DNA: TGCAGTGCTGTCCTATCAGGGCCCACCTACGAGCAGTACTTC. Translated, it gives CSAVLSGPTYEQYF.

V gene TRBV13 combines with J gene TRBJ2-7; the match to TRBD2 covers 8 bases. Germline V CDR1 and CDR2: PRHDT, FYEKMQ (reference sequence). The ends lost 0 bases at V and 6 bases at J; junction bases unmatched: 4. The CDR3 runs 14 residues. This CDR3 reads CASSLGGGVVEQYF. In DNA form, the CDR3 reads TGTGCCAGCAGCTTAGGCGGGGGGGTGGTCGAGCAGTACTTC.

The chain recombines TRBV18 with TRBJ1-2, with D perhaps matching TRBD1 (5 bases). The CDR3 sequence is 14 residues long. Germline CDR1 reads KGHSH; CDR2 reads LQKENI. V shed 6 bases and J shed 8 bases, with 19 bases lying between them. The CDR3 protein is CASSHTGGLWGYTF. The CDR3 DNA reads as TGTGCCAGCTCCCACACAGGTGGACTATGGGGCTACACCTTC.

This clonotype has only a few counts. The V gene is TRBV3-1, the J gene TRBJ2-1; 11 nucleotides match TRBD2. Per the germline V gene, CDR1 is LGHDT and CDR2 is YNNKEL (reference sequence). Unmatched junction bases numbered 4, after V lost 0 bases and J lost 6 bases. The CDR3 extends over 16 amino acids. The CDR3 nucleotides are TGTGCCAGCAGCCAAGAAAGACTAGCGGGGATCAATGAGCAGTTCTTC. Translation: CASSQERLAGINEQFF.

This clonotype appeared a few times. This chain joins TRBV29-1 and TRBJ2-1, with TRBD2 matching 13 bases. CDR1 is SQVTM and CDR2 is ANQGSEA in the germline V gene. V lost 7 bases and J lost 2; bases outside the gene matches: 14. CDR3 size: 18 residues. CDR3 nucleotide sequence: TGCAGCGCCGCCGTAGGACTAGCGGGAGTACGGACCTACAATGAGCAGTTCTTC. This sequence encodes CSAAVGLAGVRTYNEQFF.

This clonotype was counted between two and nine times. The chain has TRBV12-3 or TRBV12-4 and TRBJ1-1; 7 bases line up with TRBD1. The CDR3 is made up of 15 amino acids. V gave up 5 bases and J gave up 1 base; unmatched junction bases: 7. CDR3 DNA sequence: TGTGCCAGCAGTGGCGCCGGGACAGCGAACACTGAAGCTTTCTTT. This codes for CASSGAGTANTEAFF.

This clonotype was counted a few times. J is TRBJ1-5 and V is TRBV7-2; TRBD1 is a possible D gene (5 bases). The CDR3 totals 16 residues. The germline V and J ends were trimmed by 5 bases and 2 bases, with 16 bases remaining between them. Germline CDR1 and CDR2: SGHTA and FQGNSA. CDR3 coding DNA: TGTGCCAGCAGCACTGACAGCCGACTAGGCAATCAGCCCCAGCATTTT. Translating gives CASSTDSRLGNQPQHF.

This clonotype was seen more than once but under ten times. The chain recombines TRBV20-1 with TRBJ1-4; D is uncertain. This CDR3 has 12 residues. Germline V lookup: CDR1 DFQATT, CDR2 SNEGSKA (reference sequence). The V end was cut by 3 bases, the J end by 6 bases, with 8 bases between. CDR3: CSASAVDEKLFF. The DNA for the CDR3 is TGCAGTGCTAGTGCAGTTGATGAAAAACTGTTTTTT.

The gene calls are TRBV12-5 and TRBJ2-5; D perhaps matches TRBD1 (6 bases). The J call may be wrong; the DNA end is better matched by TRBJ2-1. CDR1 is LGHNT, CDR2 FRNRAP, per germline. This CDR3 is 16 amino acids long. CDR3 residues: CASGLVPRGQGGEQFF. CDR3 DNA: TGTGCTAGTGGTTTGGTACCTAGGGGACAAGGGGGAGAGCAGTTCTTC.

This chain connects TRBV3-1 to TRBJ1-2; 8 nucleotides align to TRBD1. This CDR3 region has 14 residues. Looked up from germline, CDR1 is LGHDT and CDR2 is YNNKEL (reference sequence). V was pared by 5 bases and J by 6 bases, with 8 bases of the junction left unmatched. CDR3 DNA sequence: TGTGCCAGCAGCTATCTGGACAGGGAGAATGGCTACACCTTC. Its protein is CASSYLDRENGYTF.

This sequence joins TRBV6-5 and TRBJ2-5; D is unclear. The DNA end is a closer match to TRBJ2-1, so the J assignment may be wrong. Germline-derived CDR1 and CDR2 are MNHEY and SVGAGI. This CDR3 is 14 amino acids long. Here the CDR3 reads CASSSRRLYNEQFF. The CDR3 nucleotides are TGTGCCAGCAGTTCCCGTCGACTCTACAATGAGCAGTTCTTC.

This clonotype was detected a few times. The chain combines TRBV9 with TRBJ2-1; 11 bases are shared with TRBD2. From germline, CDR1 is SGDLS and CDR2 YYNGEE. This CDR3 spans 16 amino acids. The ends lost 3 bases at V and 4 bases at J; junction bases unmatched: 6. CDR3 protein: CASSATSGAIYNEQFF. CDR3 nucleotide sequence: TGTGCCAGCAGCGCGACTAGCGGGGCCATTTACAATGAGCAGTTCTTC.

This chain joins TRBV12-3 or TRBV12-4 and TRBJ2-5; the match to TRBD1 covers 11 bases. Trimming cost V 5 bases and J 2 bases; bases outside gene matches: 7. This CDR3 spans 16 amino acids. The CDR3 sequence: CASSPGTGGQQETQYF. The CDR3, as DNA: TGTGCCAGCAGTCCTGGGACAGGGGGACAACAAGAGACCCAGTACTTC.